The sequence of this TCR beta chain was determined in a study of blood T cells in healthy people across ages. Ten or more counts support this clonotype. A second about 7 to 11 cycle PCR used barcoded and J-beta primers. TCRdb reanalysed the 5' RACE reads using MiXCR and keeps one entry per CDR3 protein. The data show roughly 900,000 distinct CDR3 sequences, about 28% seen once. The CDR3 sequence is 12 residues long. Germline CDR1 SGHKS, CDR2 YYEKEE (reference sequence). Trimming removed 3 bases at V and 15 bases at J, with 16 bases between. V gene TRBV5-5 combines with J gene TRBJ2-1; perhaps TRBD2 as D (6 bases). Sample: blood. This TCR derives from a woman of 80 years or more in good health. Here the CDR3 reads CASSYDGTQPFF. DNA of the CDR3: TGTGCCAGCAGCTATGACGGGACTCAACCGTTCTTC.